This entry concerns a single T cell receptor beta chain. It lacks a known antigen. One junction end disagrees with the germline gene, perhaps due to a read error. This sample's treatment or condition label indicates: live attenuated yellow fever vaccine strain. Two biological replicates of bulk PBMCs were collected at each blood-draw timepoint. A standard Ficoll-Paque protocol was used to isolate PBMCs from peripheral blood. RNA was extracted with TriZol from bulk PBMCs, CD4 and CD8 fractions, and dextramer-positive and dextramer-negative fractions. These data are taken from a study of T cells after yellow fever vaccination (dated by TCRdb to between 2018 and 2020). Background on the whole study: The SMART-Seq v4 Ultra Low Input RNA kit was used to prepare libraries from fractions with low cell numbers. To track T-cell clones before and after primary and booster YFV17D yellow fever vaccination, bulk TCR alpha and beta repertoires were sequenced longitudinally. Two healthy male donors, one aged 18 to 30 and one aged 30 to 40 years, made up the cohort. Blood was collected at multiple timepoints before and after primary and secondary immunization, and bulk PBMC replicates and cell subsets were isolated.

TCR cDNA was synthesized by 5'RACE template switching, which introduced a universal primer site and unique molecular identifiers. Priming of cDNA synthesis was performed from both the TCR alpha and TCR beta constant segments. Library amplification used two PCR steps, and the second PCR step added sample barcodes and sequencing adapters. Libraries were sequenced on Illumina HiSeq 2500 (2x100 bp) or NovaSeq (2x150 bp). For the original study's pipeline: Demultiplexing of reads and collapsing into UMI consensus sequences were performed with MIGEC, and V(D)J alignment was carried out with MiXCR. Vaccine-responding clonotypes were defined with edgeR using replicate PBMC samples, requiring FDR below 0.01 and a log2 fold change above 5 up to day 15. Each bulk clonotype received a CD4 or CD8 identity based on whether the sequenced CD4 or CD8 repertoire contained that clonotype at higher abundance. TCRdb reran the public reads through fastp at Q25 and MiXCR, keeping productive beta chains. Rows with one shared CDR3 protein collapse into an entry with the most common genes and DNA. None of the V and J calls come from the authors' own analysis; TCRdb made them. For this sample there are 500,000 to 700,000 distinct CDR3 sequences; 15% to 20% appear just once. The ten biggest clones cover about 13% of the sample.

CDR1 SQVTM and CDR2 ANQGSEA were looked up in the germline V gene. Taken from cysteine to phenylalanine, the CDR3 has 12 residues. The retained sequence is limited to the CDR3, 36 bases, with the frame set at the first base. General study outcomes and caveats: Most clones expanded after primary vaccination (around 96% of CD4 and 70% to 90% of CD8) were re-detected after the booster, suggesting that broad memory maintenance occurred. Because abundant contaminating clonotypes from the bulk population could be contained in FACS-sorted repertoires, computational filtering was required. Because only a couple of donors were included in the study, the extent to which the findings can be generalized is limited. The secondary T-cell response was found to be weaker but faster than the primary response, with a peak reached on day 5 rather than on day 15. A small fraction of clonotypes showed up in both the CD4 and CD8 compartments, probably as a result of convergent recombination.

Here the sequenced sample was PBMCs, taken 15 days after the yellow fever booster vaccination. The receptor's source is a man younger than 45 who received the YFV17D yellow fever vaccine. The sequence links TRBV29-1 to TRBJ2-7; no D segment can be confidently identified. At the DNA level, the sequence is TGCAGCGTTCTTGCGGCAACCTACGAACAGTACTTC. Translated, it gives CSVLAATYEQYF.